The T cell receptor (beta chain) under discussion was sequenced for a study of monozygotic twins with cystic fibrosis. General study results and limits: Monozygotic CF twins shared more identical nucleotide clonotypes than unrelated patients.

Note on this clone: What it binds is not known.

Measured with immunoSEQ multiplex PCR; TCRdb has only the in-frame clones, and not every one. The data contain about 23,000 clones, 85% to 95% of them singletons. Germline V gene sequence: CDR1 SGHNT, CDR2 YENEEA. The CDR3 runs 16 residues. Trimming cost V 3 bases and J 4 bases; bases outside gene matches: 11. This receptor was taken from a girl aged 2 to 9 with cystic fibrosis. The chain couples TRBV11-3 to TRBJ2-5; TRBD2 matches 7 bases. Sample: blood. In DNA, the CDR3 is TGTGCCAGCAGCTTTTCCCTGAGTGGGGGGGTAGAGACCCAGTACTTC. Its protein is CASSFSLSGGVETQYF.